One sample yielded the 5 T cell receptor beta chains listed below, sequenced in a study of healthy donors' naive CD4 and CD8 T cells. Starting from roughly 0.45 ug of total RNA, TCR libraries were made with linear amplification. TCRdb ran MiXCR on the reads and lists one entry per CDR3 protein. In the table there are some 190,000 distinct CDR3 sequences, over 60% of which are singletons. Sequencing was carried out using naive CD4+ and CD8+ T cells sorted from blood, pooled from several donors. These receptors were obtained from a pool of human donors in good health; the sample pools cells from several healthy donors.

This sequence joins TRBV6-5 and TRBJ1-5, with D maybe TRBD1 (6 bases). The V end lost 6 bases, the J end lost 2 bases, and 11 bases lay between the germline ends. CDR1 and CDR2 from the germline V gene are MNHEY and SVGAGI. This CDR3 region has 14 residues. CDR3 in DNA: TGTGCCAGCAGACAGGGTTTCGGCAATCAGCCCCAGCATTTT. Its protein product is CASRQGFGNQPQHF.

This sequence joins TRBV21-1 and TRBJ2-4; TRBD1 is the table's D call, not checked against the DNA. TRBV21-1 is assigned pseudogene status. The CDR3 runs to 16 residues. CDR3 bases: TGTGCCCGCAACCCCCTAAGAGTCAGGGCCAAAAACATTCAGTACTTC. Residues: CARNPLRVRAKNIQYF.

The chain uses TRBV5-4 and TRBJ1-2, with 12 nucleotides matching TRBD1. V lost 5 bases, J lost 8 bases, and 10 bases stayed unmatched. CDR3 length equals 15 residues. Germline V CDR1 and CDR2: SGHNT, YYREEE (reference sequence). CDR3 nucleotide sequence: TGTGCCAGCAGTCGACCGGGACAGGGGGCTGAGGGCTACACCTTC. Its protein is CASSRPGQGAEGYTF.

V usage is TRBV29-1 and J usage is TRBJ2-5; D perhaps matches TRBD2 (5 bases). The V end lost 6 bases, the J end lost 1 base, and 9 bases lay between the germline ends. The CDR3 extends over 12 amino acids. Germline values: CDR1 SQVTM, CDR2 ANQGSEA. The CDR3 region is CSVVGVQETQYF. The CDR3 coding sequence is TGCAGCGTGGTGGGAGTCCAAGAGACCCAGTACTTC.

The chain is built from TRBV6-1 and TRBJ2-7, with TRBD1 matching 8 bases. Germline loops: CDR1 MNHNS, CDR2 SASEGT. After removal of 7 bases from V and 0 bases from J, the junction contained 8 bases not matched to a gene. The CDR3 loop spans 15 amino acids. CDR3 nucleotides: TGTGCCAGCAATCCTGGGACAGGTAGCTCCTACGAGCAGTACTTC. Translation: CASNPGTGSSYEQYF.